Listed here are 6 T cell receptor beta chains from one sample, sequenced in a study of Ad26.COV2.S vaccination and SARS-CoV-2 variants. Noted treatment: some 20 received Ad26.COV2.S at low or high dose, single or two shots; roughly five received placebo; per-sample allocation not given. The samples date from day 63 after the first vaccine or placebo injection. The protocol was immunoSEQ multiplex PCR, while the TCRdb copy is restricted to in-frame clones and leaves out a portion. The sample lists some 350,000 clones, about 90% occurring once. The material sequenced was peripheral blood, taken in a trial of Ad26.COV2.S vaccine versus placebo. All receptors come from a person aged 18 to 65 who received the Ad26.COV2.S COVID-19 vaccine or a placebo.

The chain is built from TRBV2 and TRBJ1-4, with unresolved D. This CDR3 region has 14 residues. Between the trimmed V and J ends, which lost 4 bases and 2 bases, there was a span of 8 bases. CDR1 is SNHLY and CDR2 is FYNNEI in the germline V gene. The CDR3 DNA follows: TGTGCCAGCAGTGTCAGTTTCACTAATGAAAAACTGTTTTTT. It translates to CASSVSFTNEKLFF.

The CDR3, as DNA: TGTGCCAGCAGCTTCGCAGATACGCAGTATTTT. Its protein product is CASSFADTQYF. V gene TRBV7-9 combines with J gene TRBJ2-3; D is undetermined. V was clipped by 3 bases and J by 4 bases, with 2 bases between them. Looked up from germline, CDR1 is SEHNR and CDR2 is FQNEAQ (reference sequence). The CDR3 extends over 11 amino acids.

This chain connects TRBV6-5 to TRBJ2-2, with D possibly matching TRBD2 (6 bases). Per the germline V gene, CDR1 is MNHEY and CDR2 is SVGAGI. This CDR3 has 15 amino acids. V lost 7 bases and J lost 1, with 13 bases in between. The CDR3 DNA is TGTGCCAGCAATTGGCAGGGAGGGAACACCGGGGAGCTGTTTTTT. Translation gives CASNWQGGNTGELFF.

This chain uses TRBV18 with TRBJ1-6; tentative D call: TRBD1 (5 bases). The CDR3 consists of 15 residues. V shed 2 bases and J shed 9 bases, with 14 bases lying between them. Germline assignment: CDR1 KGHSH and CDR2 LQKENI. The CDR3 loop is CASSPSGRDGSPLHF. CDR3 nucleotide sequence: TGTGCCAGCTCACCATCGGGGCGAGACGGTTCACCCCTCCACTTT.

The chain combines TRBV25-1 with TRBJ1-2; the D is unclear. The V end was cut by 6 bases, the J end by 4 bases, with 9 bases between. The CDR3 length is 12 residues. CDR1 is MGHDK and CDR2 is SYGVNS in the germline V gene. The CDR3 spells CASSGGFYGYTF. DNA for the CDR3: TGTGCCAGCAGCGGAGGTTTCTATGGCTACACCTTC.

The rearrangement uses TRBV2 and TRBJ1-3; D is possibly TRBD1 (5 bases). The CDR3 is 14 residues long. The germline gives CDR1 SNHLY, CDR2 FYNNEI. Trimming removed 8 bases from V and 0 bases from J, with 11 bases in between. CDR3: CASGTPSSGNTIYF. The CDR3 nucleotides read TGTGCCAGCGGGACTCCGAGCTCTGGAAACACCATATATTTT.